This is a list of T cell receptor beta chains from one sample in a study of early T cells in non-severe SARS-CoV-2 infection. TCRdb reprocessed the 5' RACE reads via MiXCR and lists one record per CDR3 protein. Of about 110,000 distinct CDR3 sequences listed, around 12% are singletons. Material: whole blood, obtained at baseline. The receptors originated from an adult who was a healthcare worker with PCR-confirmed SARS-CoV-2 infection or an uninfected control (not recorded which). Each CDR3 is given without its conserved first and last residue.

v_gene,j_gene,CDR3aa
TRBV10-3,TRBJ2-4,AISEEKNIQY
TRBV10-2,TRBJ2-1,ASSPLAGGLYEQF
TRBV10-2,TRBJ1-2,ASSESAEGYGYT
TRBV5-1,TRBJ2-3,ASSSGLAGAVTQY
TRBV5-6,TRBJ1-1,ASSIPTGVNTEAF
TRBV29-1,TRBJ2-1,SVLLGSRTNEQF
TRBV12-3/TRBV12-4,TRBJ1-4,ASSSYRGTNEKLF
TRBV10-2,TRBJ2-1,ASARDRTPYNEQF
TRBV1,TRBJ2-3,TSSQDFEPHPDTQY
TRBV10-1,TRBJ2-1,ASSVDRGSYNEQF
TRBV5-1,TRBJ2-3,ASSSTGGTDTQY
TRBV4-2,TRBJ2-7,ASSQDRRGSYEQY
TRBV20-1,TRBJ2-3,SARDPLVDTQY
TRBV24-1,TRBJ2-1,ATSMTAYNEQF
TRBV28,TRBJ2-7,ASSSIGYEQY
TRBV5-6,TRBJ2-4,ASSSLGVGQNIQY